Listed below are T cell receptor beta chains from one sample, sequenced in a study of PD-L1 blockade in urothelial cancer. Libraries were prepared by immunoSEQ multiplex PCR; TCRdb keeps only in-frame clonotypes and omits some of them. The data contain fewer than 40,000 clones, 90% of them singletons. This specimen consisted of PBMCs, obtained around atezolizumab (anti-PD-L1) treatment. The receptors come from a man aged 70-80 years with urothelial cancer. CDR3s include the opening cysteine and the closing phenylalanine or tryptophan. A D gene is named only where the DNA matches it firmly. Where a row states a size, it is once, few, many or the class of an expanded clone; other rows omit it.

CDR3nt	CDR3aa	len	d_gene	v_gene	abundance	j_gene
TGTGCCAGCAGTTACCCCCCCCGGGCAGGGGGTCATGAGCAGTTCTTC	CASSYPPRAGGHEQFF	16	TRBD1	TRBV6-6	-	TRBJ2-1
TGTGCCAGCTCACCACTGGGGTCAGGGTCAGATACGCAGTATTTT	CASSPLGSGSDTQYF	15	-	TRBV18	-	TRBJ2-3
TGTGCCAGTAGTACCCGGACTAGCGGGAGTTGGCATGAGCAGTTCTTC	CASSTRTSGSWHEQFF	16	TRBD2	TRBV19	-	TRBJ2-1
TGTGCCAGTAGTACGGGCAATCAGCCCCAGCATTTT	CASSTGNQPQHF	12	-	TRBV19	once	TRBJ1-5
TGTGCCAGCAGTTTGCGCTGGACTCAGGGGAATGAGCAGTTCTTC	CASSLRWTQGNEQFF	15	-	TRBV27	-	TRBJ2-1
TGTGCCAGCAGCTCCGGACAGGGCACTGAAGCTTTCTTT	CASSSGQGTEAFF	13	TRBD1	TRBV7-9	-	TRBJ1-1
TGTGCCAGCAGCCTCCGGGCCGGGACCCTCCACTTT	CASSLRAGTLHF	12	-	TRBV14	-	TRBJ1-6
TGTGCCAGCAGCTTAGGCAACAGGGCTCAGCCCCAGCATTTT	CASSLGNRAQPQHF	14	-	TRBV7-8	-	TRBJ1-5
TGTGCCAGCAGCAATGGAGGGCCCACAGATACGCAGTATTTT	CASSNGGPTDTQYF	14	-	TRBV4-2	few	TRBJ2-3
TGTGCCAGCAGCCAAGGACTCGACGGCTACACCTTC	CASSQGLDGYTF	12	-	TRBV4-2	-	TRBJ1-2
TGTGCCAGCAGTTTCCTCGACTCCCCCGGGAACACCATATATTTT	CASSFLDSPGNTIYF	15	-	TRBV28	-	TRBJ1-3
TGTGCCAGCAGTGCGGACAGTAACTATGGCTACACCTTC	CASSADSNYGYTF	13	-	TRBV2	-	TRBJ1-2
TGTGCCAGCAGCTTACTCCGGGAAAGTCCCGGTACGCAGTATTTT	CASSLLRESPGTQYF	15	-	TRBV28	-	TRBJ2-3
TGTGCCAGCAGCATTAGCGGACCCACCGATACGCAGTATTTT	CASSISGPTDTQYF	14	-	TRBV7-9	-	TRBJ2-3
TGTGCCAGCAGTACGACAGGGAACTCCTACGAGCAGTACTTC	CASSTTGNSYEQYF	14	TRBD1	TRBV6-1	-	TRBJ2-7
TGTGCCAGCTCAGAAGGGGCAAGTTACAATGAGCAGTTCTTC	CASSEGASYNEQFF	14	-	TRBV18	-	TRBJ2-1
TGTGCCAGCACCCTGGGGAGTAACACTGAAGCTTTCTTT	CASTLGSNTEAFF	13	-	TRBV2	-	TRBJ1-1
TGTGCCAGCAGCCGACAGCAGGTTGGCAATCAGCCCCAGCATTTT	CASSRQQVGNQPQHF	15	-	TRBV28	-	TRBJ1-5
TGCGCCAGCAGCCAGAACCCCTCAGACTACCGAGGCCCAGATACGCAGTATTTT	CASSQNPSDYRGPDTQYF	18	-	TRBV5-1	-	TRBJ2-3
TGTGCCATCGAGGTTGGGGGGACCGGGGAGCTGTTTTTT	CAIEVGGTGELFF	13	-	TRBV7-7	-	TRBJ2-2